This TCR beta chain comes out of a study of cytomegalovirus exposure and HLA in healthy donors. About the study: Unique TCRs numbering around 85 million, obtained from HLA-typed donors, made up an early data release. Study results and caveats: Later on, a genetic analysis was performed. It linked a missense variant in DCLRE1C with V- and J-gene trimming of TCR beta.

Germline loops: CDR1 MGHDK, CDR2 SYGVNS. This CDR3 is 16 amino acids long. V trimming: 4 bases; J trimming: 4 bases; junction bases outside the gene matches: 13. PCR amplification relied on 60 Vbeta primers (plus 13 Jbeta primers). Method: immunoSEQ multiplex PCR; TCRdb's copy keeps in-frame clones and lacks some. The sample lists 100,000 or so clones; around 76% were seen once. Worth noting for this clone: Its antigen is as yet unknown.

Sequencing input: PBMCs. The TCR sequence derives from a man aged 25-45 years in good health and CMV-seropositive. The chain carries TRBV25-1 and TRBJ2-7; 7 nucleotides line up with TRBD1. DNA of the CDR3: TGTGCCAGCAGTGCCCTACAGGGGCCCAAGCGGTACGAGCAGTACTTC. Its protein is CASSALQGPKRYEQYF.